This T cell receptor (beta chain) comes out of a study of persistence of HIV-infected CD4 T cells. As to this clone: Its antigen is undetermined.

The immunoSEQ assay was version 4, run in survey mode. Sequencing used immunoSEQ multiplex PCR; TCRdb keeps in-frame clones, though not all of them. The sample holds thousands of clones; under 90% are singletons and the top ten take 2% to 2.5%. Losses at the gene ends were 3 bases for V and 7 bases for J; bases not matched to a gene: 6. The V gene's germline CDR1 is SGDLS and CDR2 YYNGEE. The CDR3 consists of 14 residues. An overlapping HIV-1 Gag peptide pool stimulated these cells at about 0.91 ug/peptide/mL. Sorting of responding CD4+ T cells relied on upregulated CD40 ligand together with CD69. This chain joins TRBV9 and TRBJ1-5, with 8 bases identical to TRBD1. The material was CD4+ T cells sorted from PBMCs after approximately 18-hour stimulation, obtained from a patient who received antiretroviral therapy. This TCR came from an adult woman with HIV who was CMV-seropositive. CDR3 bases: TGTGCCAGCAGCGGCGGACAGGGTCGGCAGCCCCAGCATTTT. Amino acids: CASSGGQGRQPQHF.